This TCR beta chain originates from a study of blood T cell repertoires in COVID-19. Study-wide context: Collection of acute and convalescent COVID-19 samples took place in the United States, Italy and Spain.

Per the germline V gene, CDR1 is SEHNR and CDR2 is FQNEAQ (reference sequence). The CDR3 has 15 residues. The ends lost 4 bases at V and 5 bases at J; junction bases unmatched: 8. As originally analysed: Reference gene primer amplification gave nucleated cell count estimates. Here immunoSEQ multiplex PCR was the method, and the copy in TCRdb shows in-frame clones only, minus some. The V and J calls and clone size come from that table; D and trimming were worked out from the DNA. Among hundreds of thousands of clones listed, less than 85% were seen once. The chain combines TRBV7-9 with TRBJ1-1; TRBD1 agrees at 9 bases. The receptor was isolated from a woman aged 70 to 79 with active or convalescent COVID-19. The sample taken for sequencing was peripheral blood. The CDR3 protein is CASSWTYRGRTEAFF. The CDR3 DNA sequence: TGTGCCAGCAGCTGGACCTACAGGGGGCGAACTGAAGCTTTCTTT.